This T cell receptor beta chain came from a study of Graves' ophthalmopathy and Graves' hyperthyroidism. About the study: The authors defined stable hyperthyroidism as no ophthalmopathy within 18 months of follow-up.

RNA transcripts were the source from which TCR beta CDR3 regions were amplified. Following a first-round RT-PCR that used HTBI primers, a second-round multiplex PCR was carried out. TCRdb itself ran the multiplex PCR reads through MiXCR, one entry per CDR3 protein. The data show 1 million to 1.3 million distinct CDR3 sequences, about two fifths seen once. Additional autoimmune diseases, uncontrolled infections, pregnancy or lactation disqualified patients. The clonotype originates from an adult man with Graves' hyperthyroidism. The specimen was peripheral blood or thyroid tissue (not recorded which).

DNA of the CDR3: TGCAGCGCCGGCGGGGCCGCCTGGGCCACTGAAGCTTTCTTT. Translation gives CSAGGAAWATEAFF. The V and J genes are TRBV29-1 and TRBJ1-1, with D maybe TRBD1 (5 bases). Trimming stripped 7 bases from V and 4 bases from J, with 19 bases between. The germline gives CDR1 SQVTM, CDR2 ANQGSEA. The CDR3 is 14 residues long.